Below, 23 T cell receptor beta chains from the same sample are listed, as sequenced in a study of cytotoxic CD8 clonotypes in ibrutinib-treated CLL. TCRdb's table, derived via immunoSEQ multiplex PCR, lists solely in-frame clones and lacks some. In the table there are some 350,000 clones, over 55% of which are singletons. The sequencing used PBMCs, collected after 36 months of ibrutinib treatment. The receptors originated from a human donor with chronic lymphocytic leukemia.

This clone was picked up a small number of times. The chain recombines TRBV11-1 with TRBJ1-2, with D perhaps matching TRBD1 (5 bases). The CDR3 sequence is 14 residues long. Per the germline V gene, CDR1 is SGHAT and CDR2 is FQDESV (reference sequence). The V end lost 5 bases, the J end lost 7 bases, and 17 bases lay between the germline ends. Here the CDR3 DNA reads TGTGCCAGCAGCCGCAACTCGGGGCGGAGTGGCTACACCTTC. Amino acids: CASSRNSGRSGYTF.

Here the CDR3 reads CASSAGARDEQYF. The CDR3 region has the DNA TGTGCCAGCTCAGCCGGGGCACGGGACGAGCAGTACTTC. The J gene is TRBJ2-7, the V gene TRBV18; perhaps D is TRBD1 or TRBD2 (5 bases each). Germline CDR1 reads KGHSH; CDR2 reads LQKENI. With 5 bases removed from V and 5 bases from J, the gap between germline ends came to 13 bases. The CDR3 is 13 amino acids.

This chain connects TRBV5-1 to TRBJ2-1; TRBD1 matches 10 bases. The CDR3 runs to 17 residues. V shed 0 bases, J shed 8 bases, and the junction held 11 bases outside the gene matches. The germline V gene encodes CDR1 SGHRS and CDR2 YFSETQ. The CDR3 region has the DNA TGCGCCAGCAGCTTGGGCTTCGACAGGGGGCGCCGGGATGAGCAGTTCTTC. Translation gives CASSLGFDRGRRDEQFF.

This clone was recorded a few times. V usage is TRBV5-1 and J usage is TRBJ2-2; no firm D call. Germline CDR1 reads SGHRS; CDR2 reads YFSETQ. This CDR3 region has 15 residues. Trimming shortened V by 1 base and J by 0 bases, and 7 bases separated the two germline ends. This CDR3 is CASSLSEPNTGELFF. The CDR3 nucleotides read TGCGCCAGCAGCTTGTCTGAACCGAACACCGGGGAGCTGTTTTTT. The full variable domain, rest sourced from reference TRBV5-1 and TRBJ2-2, is KAGVTQTPRYLIKTRGQQVTLSCSPISGHRSVSWYQQTPGQGLQFLFEYFSETQRNKGNFPGRFSGRQFSNSRSEMNVSTLELGDSALYLCASSLSEPNTGELFFGEGSRLTVL.

The V call is TRBV18, the J call TRBJ2-7, with no clear D. V lost 0 bases, J lost 1 base, and 25 bases lay in between. The CDR3 contains 20 residues. The germline V gene has CDR1 KGHSH and CDR2 LQKENI. The CDR3 loop reads CASSPPGVTEEFSRSYEQYF. The CDR3 bases are TGTGCCAGCTCACCACCGGGCGTAACTGAAGAGTTTTCAAGATCCTACGAGCAGTACTTC.

This chain uses TRBV11-3 with TRBJ1-6; D is uncertain. There are 15 residues in the CDR3. The germline gives CDR1 SGHNT, CDR2 YENEEA. Trimming stripped 0 bases from V and 7 bases from J, with 10 bases between. The chain's CDR3 is CASSLDGNRNSPLHF. The DNA for the CDR3 is TGTGCCAGCAGCTTAGATGGGAACCGGAATTCACCCCTCCACTTT.

In its sample, this clone was seen a few times. The V call is TRBV5-1, the J call TRBJ2-7; D ambiguous. The CDR3 spans 14 residues. V gave up 2 bases and J gave up 0 bases, with 9 bases separating them. Germline V gene sequence: CDR1 SGHRS, CDR2 YFSETQ. The CDR3 protein is CASSFGLFSYEQYF. The CDR3 DNA follows: TGCGCCAGCAGCTTCGGCCTTTTCTCCTACGAGCAGTACTTC. The full variable domain, rest sourced from reference TRBV5-1 and TRBJ2-7, is KAGVTQTPRYLIKTRGQQVTLSCSPISGHRSVSWYQQTPGQGLQFLFEYFSETQRNKGNFPGRFSGRQFSNSRSEMNVSTLELGDSALYLCASSFGLFSYEQYFGPGTRLTVT.

The CDR3 sequence: CASSPGLAFQSYEQYF. The DNA of the CDR3 is TGTGCCAGCAGCCCGGGACTAGCGTTCCAGTCCTACGAGCAGTACTTC. The V and J genes are TRBV7-9 and TRBJ2-7; 10 positions match TRBD2. The CDR3 runs to 16 residues. V dropped 5 bases and J dropped 1; count of bases not matched to a gene: 8. Looked up from germline, CDR1 is SEHNR and CDR2 is FQNEAQ (reference sequence).

The sample holds a few counts of this clone. The rearrangement links TRBV6-5 to TRBJ1-4, with D possibly TRBD1 on 6 matching bases. Germline values: CDR1 MNHEY, CDR2 SVGAGI. This CDR3 spans 14 amino acids. V lost 0 bases, J lost 11 bases, and 13 bases lay in between. CDR3 loop: CASSYSGLRGKLFF. CDR3 nucleotide sequence: TGTGCCAGCAGTTACTCAGGGCTAAGGGGGAAACTGTTTTTT.

The chain uses TRBV6-5 and TRBJ1-1; no definite D call. This CDR3 is 13 amino acids long. Trimming shortened V by 4 bases and J by 4 bases, and 10 bases separated the two germline ends. Germline values: CDR1 MNHEY, CDR2 SVGAGI. The CDR3 DNA is TGTGCCAGCAGTTCTCTCGTGGGCACTGAAGCTTTCTTT. It specifies CASSSLVGTEAFF.

The rearrangement uses TRBV6-5 and TRBJ2-7, with D uncertain. This CDR3 is 13 amino acids long. V was pared by 2 bases and J by 4 bases, with 9 bases between. CDR1 and CDR2 from the germline V gene are MNHEY and SVGAGI. CDR3 bases: TGTGCCAGCAGTTACAGGACGGCTTACGAGCAGTACTTC. Its translation is CASSYRTAYEQYF.

The rearrangement uses TRBV7-9 and TRBJ2-7; no clear D gene. Trimming left V 0 bases short and J 0 bases short, with 3 bases between. Germline V gene data show CDR1 as SEHNR and CDR2 as FQNEAQ (reference sequence). The CDR3 spans 13 residues. The CDR3, as DNA: TGTGCCAGCAGCTTAGCCACCTCCTACGAGCAGTACTTC. Translated, it gives CASSLATSYEQYF.

The rearrangement links TRBV27 to TRBJ2-5; 7 bases line up with TRBD1. The V gene end was trimmed by 4 bases and the J gene end by 7 bases; junction bases not matched to a gene: 6. This CDR3 comprises 13 residues. Germline CDR1 is MNHEY and CDR2 is SMNVEV (reference sequence). The CDR3: CASSSTGPATQYF. DNA of the CDR3: TGTGCCAGCAGTTCGACAGGGCCTGCGACCCAGTACTTC.

This sequence joins TRBV4-1 and TRBJ2-5, with a weak D call TRBD2 (5 bases). Germline V CDR1 and CDR2: MGHRA, YSYEKL. Trimming took 5 bases from V and 5 from J, leaving 15 bases between them. There are 14 residues in the CDR3. CDR3 region: CASSLPGTRETQYF. CDR3 in DNA: TGCGCCAGCAGCTTACCGGGAACCAGGGAGACCCAGTACTTC.

The chain carries TRBV27 and TRBJ1-1; D unresolved. The CDR3 covers 13 residues. Germline V gives CDR1 MNHEY, CDR2 SMNVEV (reference sequence). Trimming stripped 7 bases from V and 3 bases from J, with 12 bases between. The CDR3 region has the DNA TGTGCCAGCAATTCCCTAAGGGACACTGAAGCTTTCTTT. Translation gives CASNSLRDTEAFF.

This chain links TRBV29-1 with TRBJ2-1; TRBD1 matches at 10 bases. The CDR3 loop spans 13 amino acids. V dropped 4 bases and J dropped 6; count of bases not matched to a gene: 3. CDR1 is SQVTM, CDR2 ANQGSEA, per germline. CDR3 protein: CSVVGQGVNEQFF. DNA of the CDR3: TGCAGCGTTGTTGGACAGGGGGTCAATGAGCAGTTCTTC.

The chain has TRBV27 and TRBJ1-4; 8 positions agree with TRBD1. The V gene end was trimmed by 5 bases and the J gene end by 6 bases; junction bases not matched to a gene: 14. Germline assignment: CDR1 MNHEY and CDR2 SMNVEV (reference sequence). The CDR3 has 17 amino acids. This CDR3 is CASSPSTGQAWDEKLFF. The DNA for the CDR3 is TGTGCCAGCAGTCCTTCAACGGGACAGGCCTGGGATGAAAAACTGTTTTTT.

This rearrangement joins TRBV4-1 to TRBJ2-4; D possibly matches TRBD1 or TRBD2 (5 bases each). In germline, CDR1 is MGHRA, CDR2 YSYEKL. The CDR3 is 14 residues long. V was clipped by 5 bases and J by 9 bases, with 17 bases between them. This CDR3 is CASSTGPQVGIQYF. CDR3 nucleotides: TGCGCCAGCAGCACGGGACCGCAGGTCGGCATTCAGTACTTC.

The rearrangement joins TRBV29-1 to TRBJ2-3; 12 bases match TRBD2. The CDR3 is 23 residues long. The trim removed 6 bases at V and 0 bases at J, leaving 28 bases unmatched. Germline CDR1 and CDR2: SQVTM and ANQGSEA. DNA for the CDR3: TGCAGCGTAGCCTTTGTGGCTCCGCAGGGCTCGGGACTAGCGGGTTCTAGCACAGATACGCAGTATTTT. Amino acids: CSVAFVAPQGSGLAGSSTDTQYF.

The chain joins TRBV5-4 to TRBJ1-2; D may be TRBD1 (5 bases). This CDR3 contains 13 residues. Trimming removed 4 bases from V and 4 bases from J, with 11 bases in between. CDR1 and CDR2 from the germline V gene are SGHNT and YYREEE (reference sequence). CDR3 region: CASSRAGGYGYTF. CDR3 bases: TGTGCCAGCAGCCGCGCCGGGGGCTATGGCTACACCTTC.

The chain is built from TRBV12-5 and TRBJ2-5; 7 positions match TRBD1. CDR1 and CDR2 from the germline V gene are LGHNT and FRNRAP. V lost 0 bases to trimming and J lost 3 bases; unmatched junction nucleotides: 10. The CDR3 sequence is 17 residues long. DNA of the CDR3: TGTGCTAGTGGTTTGGTATTCAGGCAGGGGGATAAAGAGACCCAGTACTTC. Translation: CASGLVFRQGDKETQYF.

The rearrangement uses TRBV7-7 and TRBJ2-5; TRBD2 matches at 7 bases. Germline CDR1 is SSHAT and CDR2 is FNYEAQ (reference sequence). V shed 5 bases and J 3 bases; nucleotides not matched to a gene: 9. This CDR3 is built from 15 residues. Here the CDR3 DNA reads TGTGCCAGCAGCCAAAGGCCTAGCGGAAAAGAGACCCAGTACTTC. Its translation: CASSQRPSGKETQYF.

CDR3 bases: TGTGCCAGCAGTTTATCGCCTAGCGGGACCTACGAGCAGTACTTC. Translation gives CASSLSPSGTYEQYF. The V call is TRBV27, the J call TRBJ2-7, with TRBD2 matching over 9 bases. V was pared by 0 bases and J by 2 bases, with 2 bases of the junction left unmatched. Germline V gene lookup returns CDR1 MNHEY and CDR2 SMNVEV (reference sequence). There are 15 residues in the CDR3.